The clone carrying this T cell receptor beta chain was observed a few times. The data derive from a study of naive and memory T cell subsets. A UMI-containing oligonucleotide was joined by 3' ligation to the TCR cDNA template. Whole-blood samples were over 2 ml of peripheral blood from healthy adult volunteers. Amplification of ligated cDNA took four PCR rounds with SP2 and nested alpha and beta constant primers. TCRdb independently ran MiXCR on the 5' RACE reads; one entry per CDR3 protein. Of tens of thousands of distinct CDR3 sequences in the sample, roughly 6.7% were seen once. The CDR3 has 18 amino acids. CDR1 and CDR2 (germline): MNHEY, SVGAGI. V trimming: 0 bases; J trimming: 6 bases; junction bases outside the gene matches: 14.

The chain is built from TRBV6-5 and TRBJ2-3, with TRBD2 matching 8 bases. This receptor was taken from a male donor in good health. Here the CDR3 reads CASSYSLPSSGGTDTQYF. CDR3 DNA sequence: TGTGCCAGCAGTTACTCCCTCCCGTCCAGCGGGGGTACGGATACGCAGTATTTT.